The 32 T cell receptor beta chains given below trace back to one sample, sequenced in a study of cytotoxic CD8 clonotypes in ibrutinib-treated CLL. The data were produced by immunoSEQ multiplex PCR, yet TCRdb's version contains in-frame clones alone and is incomplete. Altogether over 120,000 clones are present, more than 70% being singletons, with the ten largest covering 7.5% to 9%. The sequencing used PBMCs, collected after 36 months of ibrutinib treatment. Receptors were obtained from a human donor with chronic lymphocytic leukemia.

CDR3 bases: TGTGCCAGCAGCTTGGTCTCGGGCTATGGCTACACCTTC. Translated: CASSLVSGYGYTF. The rearrangement uses TRBV5-5 and TRBJ1-2; D gene unclear. Trimming pared 0 bases from V and 4 bases from J, leaving 7 bases between. The CDR3 totals 13 residues. The V gene's germline CDR1 is SGHKS and CDR2 YYEKEE (reference sequence).

Turning to this clone: The identical CDR3 is also encoded by other nucleotide sequences in the sample. This chain uses TRBV9 with TRBJ2-1; D is uncertain. The CDR3 loop spans 13 amino acids. V was trimmed by 0 bases and J by 4 bases, leaving 5 bases between them. Germline V lookup: CDR1 SGDLS, CDR2 YYNGEE. The CDR3 DNA sequence: TGTGCCAGCAGCGTAGACAGTTACAATGAGCAGTTCTTC. Translated: CASSVDSYNEQFF.

This clone came up a few times. The chain carries TRBV4-2 and TRBJ1-2; D ambiguous. Germline V gene data show CDR1 as LGHNA and CDR2 as YNFKEQ. This CDR3 has 13 residues. Trimming took off 0 bases at V and 2 bases at J, with 4 bases between the two ends. CDR3 DNA sequence: TGTGCCAGCAGCCAAGAACGGAACTATGGCTACACCTTC. Its protein product is CASSQERNYGYTF.

This clone came up once. The chain carries TRBV18 and TRBJ1-2, with 8 nucleotides matching TRBD1. Trimming at V came to 6 bases and at J to 6 bases, leaving 6 bases not matched to a gene. Germline CDR1 KGHSH, CDR2 LQKENI. CDR3 length: 13 amino acids. The CDR3 DNA reads as TGTGCCAGCTCTCCCGACAGGGGACATGGCTACACCTTC. Translating it yields CASSPDRGHGYTF.

The chain links TRBV5-1 to TRBJ1-4; 7 nucleotides line up with TRBD1. J was trimmed by 8 bases and V by 0 bases; bases with no gene match: 4. Germline V gene data show CDR1 as SGHRS and CDR2 as YFSETQ. CDR3 size: 14 residues. This CDR3 reads CASSLGTGEEKLFF. The CDR3 nucleotides read TGCGCCAGCAGCTTGGGGACAGGCGAGGAAAAACTGTTTTTT.

The chain employs TRBV21-1 and TRBJ2-2; the table gives TRBD2 as D, unverified against the DNA. TRBV21-1 is an annotated pseudogene. This CDR3 comprises 18 residues. The CDR3: CASSNSPSGRACTGELFF. The CDR3 coding sequence is TGTGCCAGCAGCAATTCACCTAGCGGGAGGGCCTGTACCGGGGAGCTGTTTTTT.

The rearrangement uses TRBV2 and TRBJ2-7; D may be TRBD1 (6 bases). V was shortened by 4 bases and J by 3 bases, with 13 bases between the two germline ends. The CDR3 loop spans 14 amino acids. Germline V lookup: CDR1 SNHLY, CDR2 FYNNEI. The CDR3 reads CASSVSRGFYEQYF. DNA of the CDR3: TGTGCCAGCAGTGTAAGCAGGGGATTCTACGAGCAGTACTTC.

With regard to this clone: Other DNA sequences within the sample encode an identical CDR3. The rearrangement uses TRBV18 and TRBJ1-5, with unresolved D. The CDR3 is 13 amino acids. The V and J ends lost 3 bases and 4 bases respectively, with 7 bases between them. Germline loops: CDR1 KGHSH, CDR2 LQKENI. CDR3 DNA: TGTGCCAGCTCACCGGTAGGAAATCAGCCCCAGCATTTT. Translated: CASSPVGNQPQHF.

This clone was observed a handful of times. The V call is TRBV10-3, the J call TRBJ2-7; 14 bases align to TRBD2. Germline loops: CDR1 ENHRY, CDR2 SYGVKD. Trimming took 6 bases from V and 6 from J; bases not matched to a gene: 10. The CDR3 consists of 16 residues. CDR3 region: CAISGGSGLAGVEQYF. The CDR3 DNA reads as TGTGCCATCAGCGGGGGATCGGGACTAGCGGGAGTCGAGCAGTACTTC.

This clone was counted a few times. This sequence joins TRBV5-1 and TRBJ2-7; 7 bases map to TRBD1. The ends lost 3 bases at V and 2 bases at J; junction bases unmatched: 5. The CDR3 contains 14 residues. Germline V gene data show CDR1 as SGHRS and CDR2 as YFSETQ. The DNA for the CDR3 is TGCGCCAGCAGCTCGACAGGGAAGCCCTACGAGCAGTACTTC. As protein: CASSSTGKPYEQYF.

V gene TRBV10-1 combines with J gene TRBJ2-5; a weak D match, TRBD1 (6 bases). Germline CDR1 WNHNN, CDR2 SYGVQD (reference sequence). The CDR3 is made up of 14 amino acids. Between the trimmed V and J ends, which lost 2 bases and 5 bases, there was a span of 12 bases. CDR3 coding DNA: TGCGCCAGCAGTGAGCTTGGCAGGGGTGAGACCCAGTACTTC. Protein sequence: CASSELGRGETQYF.

This clone was observed once. This CDR3 reads CASSLGHEQYF. The CDR3 nucleotides read TGTGCCAGCAGTTTGGGCCACGAGCAGTACTTC. V and J are TRBV27 and TRBJ2-7; the D is unclear. The germline V gene encodes CDR1 MNHEY and CDR2 SMNVEV (reference sequence). V lost 3 bases and J 5 bases, leaving 5 bases between the germline ends. The CDR3 contains 11 residues.

The V call is TRBV10-3, the J call TRBJ2-7, with a weak D call TRBD2 (6 bases). The V and J ends lost 5 bases and 3 bases respectively, with 17 bases between them. Germline values: CDR1 ENHRY, CDR2 SYGVKD. This CDR3 is built from 15 residues. The CDR3 sequence is CAISNRDGGYYEQYF. In nucleotides, the CDR3 is TGTGCCATCAGTAACCGGGACGGAGGGTACTACGAGCAGTACTTC.

The rearrangement joins TRBV10-2 to TRBJ1-1; D perhaps matches TRBD1 (5 bases). Trimming cost V 4 bases and J 1 base, with 13 bases left between them. This CDR3 is built from 15 residues. Germline CDR1 WSHSY, CDR2 SAAADI. The CDR3 here is CASSGGRGRNTEAFF. In nucleotides, the CDR3 is TGCGCCAGCAGTGGGGGAAGGGGACGGAACACTGAAGCTTTCTTT.

This rearrangement joins TRBV5-1 to TRBJ2-7; D may correspond to TRBD1 or TRBD2 (5 bases each). Germline loops: CDR1 SGHRS, CDR2 YFSETQ. V dropped 1 base and J dropped 5 bases, with 7 bases sitting between them. This CDR3 spans 12 amino acids. CDR3 in amino acids: CASSLRDHEQYF. CDR3 bases: TGCGCCAGCAGCTTGAGGGACCACGAGCAGTACTTC. The variable domain in full, completed from reference TRBV5-1 and TRBJ2-7, reads KAGVTQTPRYLIKTRGQQVTLSCSPISGHRSVSWYQQTPGQGLQFLFEYFSETQRNKGNFPGRFSGRQFSNSRSEMNVSTLELGDSALYLCASSLRDHEQYFGPGTRLTVT.

The V and J genes are TRBV29-1 and TRBJ1-4; D is ambiguous. Germline assignment: CDR1 SQVTM and CDR2 ANQGSEA. Trimming stripped 5 bases from V and 2 bases from J, with 12 bases between. This CDR3 contains 14 residues. CDR3 in amino acids: CSVRRSSTNEKLFF. CDR3 nucleotides: TGCAGCGTTCGTAGGTCGTCCACTAATGAAAAACTGTTTTTT.

This chain uses TRBV6-5 with TRBJ1-1; no clear D gene. The CDR3 has 12 amino acids. Per germline, CDR1 MNHEY and CDR2 SVGAGI. V was cut by 2 bases and J by 3 bases, with 4 bases left in between. The CDR3: CASSYRHTEAFF. Here the CDR3 DNA reads TGTGCCAGCAGTTACCGGCACACTGAAGCTTTCTTT.

This clone has a single count. CDR3 in DNA: TGTGCCAGCAGCTTACAAGGAACAGGGGTAATAGATACGCAGTATTTT. It encodes CASSLQGTGVIDTQYF. The chain employs TRBV11-2 and TRBJ2-3; 7 nucleotides align to TRBD1. J gave up 5 bases and V 2 bases, and 10 bases lay outside the gene matches. This CDR3 comprises 16 residues. In germline, CDR1 is SGHAT, CDR2 FQNNGV.

The chain recombines TRBV20-1 with TRBJ1-2; no clear D gene. Trimming shortened V by 3 bases and J by 8 bases, and 4 bases separated the two germline ends. CDR1 DFQATT and CDR2 SNEGSKA come from the germline V gene (reference sequence). The CDR3 runs 9 residues. Here the CDR3 DNA reads TGCAGTGCTAGGCCGGGCTACACCTTC. Translating it yields CSARPGYTF.

V is TRBV7-8 and J is TRBJ1-5; 10 bases fit TRBD1. Looked up from germline, CDR1 is SGHVS and CDR2 is FQNEAQ. The ends lost 2 bases at V and 1 base at J; junction bases unmatched: 2. The CDR3 consists of 16 residues. The CDR3 DNA reads TGTGCCAGCAGCTTACGACAGGGGGCGAGCAATCAGCCCCAGCATTTT. Its protein is CASSLRQGASNQPQHF.

This clone was detected a few times. The genes are TRBV19 and TRBJ1-1; D is undetermined. Germline V gives CDR1 LNHDA, CDR2 SQIVND (reference sequence). The CDR3 has 12 amino acids. With 3 bases removed from V and 0 bases from J, the gap between germline ends came to 2 bases. CDR3 in DNA: TGTGCCAGTAGTATTTTGAACACTGAAGCTTTCTTT. Translation gives CASSILNTEAFF.

The chain links TRBV27 to TRBJ2-5; D is tentatively TRBD1 or TRBD2 (6 bases each). CDR3 length: 16 amino acids. Trimming took off 0 bases at V and 9 bases at J, with 20 bases between the two ends. Germline-derived CDR1 and CDR2 are MNHEY and SMNVEV (reference sequence). CDR3 coding DNA: TGTGCCAGCAGTTTATCGAAGGGGGGTCGTAATGTGGCCCAGTACTTC. It codes for CASSLSKGGRNVAQYF.

The chain links TRBV6-1 to TRBJ2-7; D is uncertain. The CDR3 runs to 14 residues. Germline CDR1 and CDR2: MNHNS and SASEGT. Trimming pared 3 bases from V and 0 bases from J, leaving 9 bases between. The CDR3 coding sequence is TGTGCCAGCAGTGATTGGCGAGGCTCCTACGAGCAGTACTTC. Translating gives CASSDWRGSYEQYF.

The CDR3 sequence is CASSVGLAGALYEQYF. The CDR3 DNA reads as TGTGCCAGCAGCGTAGGGCTGGCGGGGGCCCTCTACGAGCAGTACTTC. The chain employs TRBV9 and TRBJ2-7; the D gene is possibly TRBD2 (7 bases). CDR3 length: 16 residues. V gave up 0 bases and J gave up 3 bases, with 16 bases separating them. Germline assignment: CDR1 SGDLS and CDR2 YYNGEE. Full variable domain (missing parts from reference TRBV9 and TRBJ2-7): DSGVTQTPKHLITATGQRVTLRCSPRSGDLSVYWYQQSLDQGLQFLIQYYNGEERAKGNILERFSAQQFPDLHSELNLSSLELGDSALYFCASSVGLAGALYEQYFGPGTRLTVT.

The rearrangement uses TRBV7-9 and TRBJ2-7; D is undetermined. V lost 0 bases to trimming and J lost 6 bases, with 9 bases between them. The CDR3 totals 13 residues. Germline V CDR1 and CDR2: SEHNR, FQNEAQ (reference sequence). The CDR3 spells CASSLAGGSEQYF. CDR3 nucleotides: TGTGCCAGCAGCTTAGCGGGTGGGTCCGAGCAGTACTTC.

V is TRBV2 and J is TRBJ2-7; D might be TRBD1 (6 bases). The CDR3 is 14 amino acids. V shed 5 bases and J shed 2 bases, with 13 bases lying between them. CDR1 and CDR2 (germline): SNHLY, FYNNEI. The CDR3: CASSKRTEPYEQYF. CDR3 DNA sequence: TGTGCCAGCAGTAAAAGGACAGAGCCCTACGAGCAGTACTTC.

J is TRBJ2-3 and V is TRBV5-4, with D possibly matching TRBD2 (6 bases). The CDR3 length is 16 residues. Germline assignment: CDR1 SGHNT and CDR2 YYREEE (reference sequence). Trimming removed 2 bases at V and 4 bases at J, with 17 bases between. For the CDR3, the DNA is TGTGCCAGCAGCTTTGATCCCGGCGGGATGGCAGATACGCAGTATTTT. Its translation is CASSFDPGGMADTQYF.

The chain couples TRBV4-2 to TRBJ2-7; 14 bases are shared with TRBD2. V lost 3 bases, J lost 1 base, and 5 bases stayed unmatched. From germline, CDR1 is LGHNA and CDR2 YNFKEQ. The CDR3 loop spans 17 amino acids. Written as DNA, the CDR3 is TGTGCCAGCAGCCACGGGACTAGCGGGGGCTCATCCTACGAGCAGTACTTC. Its protein is CASSHGTSGGSSYEQYF.

CDR3 residues: CASSLAVTITYEQYF. The CDR3 region has the DNA TGTGCCAGCAGCTTGGCCGTGACAATCACCTACGAGCAGTACTTC. V gene TRBV5-5 combines with J gene TRBJ2-7; D remains unclear. V dropped 0 bases and J dropped 2 bases, with 12 bases sitting between them. This CDR3 comprises 15 residues. Per the germline V gene, CDR1 is SGHKS and CDR2 is YYEKEE (reference sequence). The variable domain in full, completed from reference TRBV5-5 and TRBJ2-7, reads DAGVTQSPTHLIKTRGQQVTLRCSPISGHKSVSWYQQVLGQGPQFIFQYYEKEERGRGNFPDRFSARQFPNYSSELNVNALLLGDSALYLCASSLAVTITYEQYFGPGTRLTVT.

The V call is TRBV18, the J call TRBJ1-2, with no clear D. From germline, CDR1 is KGHSH and CDR2 LQKENI. Trimming stripped 3 bases from V and 2 bases from J, with 10 bases between. The CDR3 is 14 residues long. The CDR3 DNA reads as TGTGCCAGCTCACCTTTAGCAGAAAACTATGGCTACACCTTC. Encoded protein: CASSPLAENYGYTF.

The chain recombines TRBV14 with TRBJ2-5; D gene ambiguous. The V end lost 2 bases, the J end lost 1 base, and 8 bases lay between the germline ends. The CDR3 length is 14 residues. The germline CDR1 and CDR2 sequences are SGHDN and FVKESK. The CDR3 is CASSQMNVQETQYF. The CDR3, as DNA: TGTGCCAGCAGCCAAATGAATGTCCAAGAGACCCAGTACTTC. Together with reference TRBV14 and TRBJ2-5, the CDR3 gives the full variable domain: EAGVTQFPSHSVIEKGQTVTLRCDPISGHDNLYWYRRVMGKEIKFLLHFVKESKQDESGMPNNRFLAERTGGTYSTLKVQPAELEDSGVYFCASSQMNVQETQYFGPGTRLLVL.

The rearrangement uses TRBV7-8 and TRBJ1-2, with D uncertain. V shed 1 base and J shed 4 bases, with 7 bases lying between them. Germline V gene lookup returns CDR1 SGHVS and CDR2 FQNEAQ. The CDR3 consists of 13 residues. DNA for the CDR3: TGTGCCAGCAGCTTAGGGCAGATCTATGGCTACACCTTC. Translating it yields CASSLGQIYGYTF.